Listed below are T cell receptor beta chains from one sample, sequenced in a study of blood T cell repertoires in COVID-19. TCRdb's copy holds only in-frame clones and misses some; the assay was immunoSEQ multiplex PCR. The table has about 92,000 clones, over 75% seen once. Sample: peripheral blood. Receptors were obtained from a human donor in a cohort sampled during active COVID-19. CDR3s include the opening cysteine and the closing phenylalanine or tryptophan. The D gene is left open where the match is weak. Clone size is shown for a subset of rows, as once, few, many or a class of expanded clone.

clone_size	v_call	d_call	j_call	cdr3_nt	cdr3_aa
NA	TRBV4-3	TRBD1	TRBJ2-6	TGCGCCAGCAGGCAGACAGGGAGCGGGGCCAACGTCCTGACTTTC	CASRQTGSGANVLTF
NA	TRBV7-9	NA	TRBJ2-1	TGTGCCAGCAGCTTAACAGCCTCCTACAATGAGCAGTTCTTC	CASSLTASYNEQFF
NA	TRBV5-4	TRBD2	TRBJ2-2	TGTGCCAGCAGCTTGCCTAGCGGGGGGGCCGTCAGGGAGCTGTTTTTT	CASSLPSGGAVRELFF
NA	TRBV30	NA	TRBJ1-5	TGTGCCTGTGTTCACAGGAATTCTTCCAATCAGCCCCAGCATTTT	CACVHRNSSNQPQHF
NA	TRBV3-1/TRBV3-2	NA	TRBJ2-1	TGTGCCAGCAGCCAGGGCAGGATGGGTGAGCAGTTCTTC	CASSQGRMGEQFF
NA	TRBV20-1	NA	TRBJ2-1	TGCAGTGCTAGTACCCCCGGGTCTTACAATGAGCAGTTCTTC	CSASTPGSYNEQFF
few	TRBV15	TRBD1	TRBJ1-5	TGTGCCACCAGCAGAGCAGGGGGCGGGCAGCCCCAGCATTTT	CATSRAGGGQPQHF
NA	TRBV6-2/TRBV6-3	NA	TRBJ2-7	TGTGCCAGCAGTTTTGTTGCGTCGATTTGGTACTTC	CASSFVASIWYF
NA	TRBV5-4	TRBD2	TRBJ2-7	TGTGCCAGCAGCTTGGGGGGAGGGTCGTACGAGCAGTACTTC	CASSLGGGSYEQYF
NA	TRBV9	NA	TRBJ2-3	TGTGCCAGCAGCTACTCAGATACGCAGTATTTT	CASSYSDTQYF
NA	TRBV5-4	NA	TRBJ2-5	TGTGCCAGCAGCCCGGGGTCAGGGGCCTATCAAGAGACCCAGTACTTC	CASSPGSGAYQETQYF
NA	TRBV24-1	TRBD1	TRBJ1-2	TGTGCCACCAGTGATCCAGACAGGGGCAGGAACTATGGCTACACCTTC	CATSDPDRGRNYGYTF
NA	TRBV4-3	TRBD1	TRBJ1-3	TGCGCCAGCAGTTCAGCACAGGGGGACGGAAACACCATATATTTT	CASSSAQGDGNTIYF
once	TRBV25-1	NA	TRBJ2-1	TGTGCCAGCAGTGAAATCGGGGGAATTCAGTACAATGAGCAGTTCTTC	CASSEIGGIQYNEQFF
NA	TRBV12-3/TRBV12-4	TRBD2	TRBJ2-1	TGTGCCAGCAGCGGGGGGGTCTACAATGAGCAGTTCTTC	CASSGGVYNEQFF